This paragraph reports one T cell receptor beta chain. No antigen is known for it. The source of the sample is a study of OX40 agonist ivuxolimab in advanced cancers. Whole-study results and caveats: Low levels of normalized T-cell clonal expansion also appeared in some nonresponders.

Some clones are missing from TCRdb's copy, which holds only in-frame ones; the method was immunoSEQ multiplex PCR. Here the sample spans about 48,000 clones, 75% to 90% being singletons. On cycle 4 day 1 and cycle 7 day 1, as well as at baseline, blood was sampled. Germline CDR1 LNHNV, CDR2 YYDKDF (reference sequence). Trimming removed 11 bases at V and 3 bases at J, with 17 bases between. The CDR3 has 13 amino acids. This receptor was obtained from an adult with an advanced solid tumor such as melanoma, head and neck, liver or kidney cancer. This material consisted of CD4+ or CD8+ T cells sorted from blood, taken in a trial of the OX40 agonist ivuxolimab. The chain employs TRBV15 and TRBJ2-7; the D is unclear. In DNA, the CDR3 is TGTGCCGTTCACTCCCTTACGGGCTACGAGCAGTACTTC. It encodes CAVHSLTGYEQYF.